The 23 T cell receptor beta chains below come from one sample, sequenced in a study of cytomegalovirus exposure and HLA in healthy donors. In the PCR, 60 Vbeta and 13 Jbeta primers were used. Data came from immunoSEQ multiplex PCR; TCRdb stores just in-frame clones and leaves some out. This sample has about 170,000 clones; roughly 72% occur once, and the top ten carry 2% to 2.5%. The sequenced sample consisted of PBMCs. The origin of the receptors is a young woman in good health and CMV-seropositive.

The chain combines TRBV5-4 with TRBJ2-7; 11 bases agree with TRBD2. V gave up 4 bases and J gave up 3 bases; unmatched junction bases: 6. Germline CDR1 SGHNT, CDR2 YYREEE (reference sequence). The CDR3 contains 15 residues. The CDR3: CASSLGLAESYEQYF. The CDR3 DNA sequence: TGTGCCAGCAGCCTGGGACTAGCGGAGAGCTACGAGCAGTACTTC.

This rearrangement joins TRBV19 to TRBJ1-2; the match to TRBD1 covers 8 bases. The CDR3 has 13 residues. CDR1 and CDR2 (germline): LNHDA, SQIVND (reference sequence). Trimming removed 7 bases from V and 6 bases from J; junction bases left unmatched: 7. The CDR3 sequence: CASTRTGIHGYTF. The DNA for the CDR3 is TGTGCCAGTACCCGGACAGGGATCCATGGCTACACCTTC.

The V call is TRBV7-9, the J call TRBJ1-2, with TRBD1 matching 7 bases. The CDR3 is made up of 13 amino acids. Germline CDR1 and CDR2: SEHNR and FQNEAQ (reference sequence). The trim removed 2 bases at V and 4 bases at J, leaving 1 base unmatched. CDR3 protein: CASSLPGGYGYTF. The CDR3 region has the DNA TGTGCCAGCAGCTTACCAGGGGGCTATGGCTACACCTTC.

The rearrangement links TRBV9 to TRBJ1-2; 8 nucleotides line up with TRBD1. The length of the CDR3 is 16 residues. CDR1 is SGDLS, CDR2 YYNGEE, per germline. The J segment lost 6 bases and the V segment lost 0 bases, leaving 10 bases of the junction unmatched. The DNA of the CDR3 is TGTGCCAGCAGCGTAGGGCCCGTCGCAGGGGGCGATGGCTACACCTTC. Residues: CASSVGPVAGGDGYTF.

This clone was counted a few times. This chain joins TRBV5-8 and TRBJ2-7; TRBD1 matches at 8 bases. J gave up 0 bases and V 0 bases, and 2 bases lay outside the gene matches. CDR3 length: 15 amino acids. Germline CDR1 and CDR2: SGHTS and YDEGEE. The CDR3 DNA follows: TGTGCCAGCAGCTTGGCCAGGGGGCCCTCCTACGAGCAGTACTTC. Encoded protein: CASSLARGPSYEQYF.

This clone was seen once. The chain combines TRBV7-2 with TRBJ1-2; tentatively, D is TRBD1 (6 bases). Germline CDR1 SGHTA, CDR2 FQGNSA. This CDR3 spans 13 amino acids. V gave up 1 base and J gave up 6 bases, with 9 bases separating them. This CDR3 reads CASSLGAGDGYTF. DNA of the CDR3: TGTGCCAGCAGCTTAGGGGCAGGGGATGGCTACACCTTC.

This clone has only one observation. The rearrangement joins TRBV10-2 to TRBJ2-5; D uncertain. Germline V gene lookup returns CDR1 WSHSY and CDR2 SAAADI. Trimming cost V 6 bases and J 2 bases, with 4 bases left between them. The CDR3 contains 11 residues. CDR3 sequence (DNA): TGCGCCAGCAGCGGGCAAGAGACCCAGTACTTC. It translates to CASSGQETQYF.

The chain is built from TRBV7-2 and TRBJ2-7; tentatively, D is TRBD2 (6 bases). CDR1 is SGHTA, CDR2 FQGNSA, per germline. V gave up 2 bases and J gave up 4 bases, with 21 bases separating them. The CDR3 is 17 amino acids. The CDR3 sequence is CASSLNIGGILGYEQYF. DNA of the CDR3: TGTGCCAGCAGCTTAAACATTGGGGGGATCCTCGGGTACGAGCAGTACTTC.

The chain links TRBV2 to TRBJ1-1, with a tentative D call TRBD1 (5 bases). Trimming took 4 bases from V and 3 from J, leaving 21 bases between them. Germline V lookup: CDR1 SNHLY, CDR2 FYNNEI. This CDR3 region has 17 residues. CDR3 protein: CASSGLIVSGKDTEAFF. The DNA for the CDR3 is TGTGCCAGCAGTGGTCTTATAGTCTCAGGGAAGGACACTGAAGCTTTCTTT.

The chain combines TRBV7-2 with TRBJ1-5; 7 bases map to TRBD1. The CDR3 length is 16 residues. The J segment lost 2 bases and the V segment lost 5 bases, leaving 9 bases of the junction unmatched. CDR1 SGHTA and CDR2 FQGNSA come from the germline V gene. In nucleotides, the CDR3 is TGTGCCAGCAGCATCGACAGGGCGGGTGGCAATCAGCCCCAGCATTTT. It codes for CASSIDRAGGNQPQHF.

The V gene is TRBV15, the J gene TRBJ2-7; 7 bases align to TRBD2. J lost 7 bases, V lost 0 bases, and 9 bases had no gene match. Germline assignment: CDR1 LNHNV and CDR2 YYDKDF (reference sequence). CDR3 size: 15 residues. In DNA, the CDR3 is TGTGCCACCAGCAGAGAGGTGGCGGGGGAGGGAGAGCAGTACTTC. It is translated as CATSREVAGEGEQYF. The full variable domain, completed using reference TRBV15 and TRBJ2-7, is DAMVIQNPRYQVTQFGKPVTLSCSQTLNHNVMYWYQQKSSQAPKLLFHYYDKDFNNEADTPDNFQSRRPNTSFCFLDIRSPGLGDTAMYLCATSREVAGEGEQYFGPGTRLTVT.

This clone has only one observation. The chain employs TRBV10-2 and TRBJ2-7; D possibly corresponds to TRBD2 (6 bases). This CDR3 comprises 12 residues. Between the trimmed V and J ends, which lost 5 bases and 4 bases, there was a span of 9 bases. Germline-derived CDR1 and CDR2 are WSHSY and SAAADI. The CDR3, as DNA: TGCGCCAGCAGTAACGCGGGGTACGAGCAGTACTTC. Translation gives CASSNAGYEQYF.

This chain uses TRBV5-8 with TRBJ2-1; 7 nucleotides align to TRBD2. Trimming took 7 bases from V and 4 from J; bases not matched to a gene: 11. The CDR3 loop spans 15 amino acids. CDR1 and CDR2 from the germline V gene are SGHTS and YDEGEE. CDR3 in DNA: TGTGCCAGCGTAGGGGACTACACGCATTACAATGAGCAGTTCTTC. It is translated as CASVGDYTHYNEQFF.

The chain combines TRBV5-1 with TRBJ2-1, with TRBD1 matching over 8 bases. V was clipped by 4 bases and J by 2 bases; unmatched bases: 8. The CDR3 length is 16 residues. Per the germline V gene, CDR1 is SGHRS and CDR2 is YFSETQ. The CDR3 sequence: CASSPLGQVTYNEQFF. The CDR3 nucleotides read TGCGCCAGCAGCCCATTGGGACAGGTGACCTACAATGAGCAGTTCTTC.

The chain uses TRBV5-1 and TRBJ2-2; 9 bases fit TRBD1. The junction had 4 bases not matched to a gene; V was cut back by 4 bases and J by 0 bases. This CDR3 comprises 16 residues. Looked up from germline, CDR1 is SGHRS and CDR2 is YFSETQ. CDR3 region: CASSGRTGANTGELFF. For the CDR3, the DNA is TGCGCCAGCAGCGGCCGGACAGGGGCGAACACCGGGGAGCTGTTTTTT.

The gene calls are TRBV12-5 and TRBJ2-7, with 7 bases identical to TRBD2. CDR1 is LGHNT and CDR2 is FRNRAP in the germline V gene. The trim removed 3 bases at V and 5 bases at J, leaving 10 bases unmatched. The CDR3 covers 15 residues. The DNA of the CDR3 is TGTGCTAGTGGTTTAGGGGTGACTAGCAACGACGAGCAGTACTTC. Its protein is CASGLGVTSNDEQYF.

This chain joins TRBV18 and TRBJ2-2; D is unclear. This CDR3 spans 17 amino acids. Germline loops: CDR1 KGHSH, CDR2 LQKENI. V lost 4 bases, J lost 5 bases, and 20 bases lay in between. The CDR3 region has the DNA TGTGCCAGCTCACAGAAGGAGCTTCCCCCAAGTACCGGGGAGCTGTTTTTT. This codes for CASSQKELPPSTGELFF.

CDR3 residues: CASSIQGASGYTF. The CDR3 nucleotides read TGTGCCAGCAGCATACAGGGGGCGAGCGGCTACACCTTC. J is TRBJ1-2 and V is TRBV6-5, with 9 bases aligning to TRBD1. Germline loops: CDR1 MNHEY, CDR2 SVGAGI. J gave up 8 bases and V 6 bases, and 7 bases lay outside the gene matches. CDR3 length: 13 residues.

The V gene is TRBV7-9, the J gene TRBJ2-2; 8 bases fit TRBD2. Germline trimming cut 5 bases from V and 6 bases from J; bases unmatched to any gene: 17. The V gene's germline CDR1 is SEHNR and CDR2 FQNEAQ (reference sequence). This CDR3 has 18 residues. The CDR3, as DNA: TGTGCCAGCAGCAGATCCGGACTAGCCCGGAGAGGGGCCGGGGAGCTGTTTTTT. Its translation: CASSRSGLARRGAGELFF.

The V call is TRBV10-1, the J call TRBJ2-2, with 11 positions matching TRBD2. The CDR3 covers 18 residues. The junction had 9 bases not matched to a gene; V was cut back by 3 bases and J by 3 bases. The germline V gene encodes CDR1 WNHNN and CDR2 SYGVQD (reference sequence). The DNA of the CDR3 is TGCGCCAGCAGTGAATCCCCTCTAGCGGGAGGTCACACCGGGGAGCTGTTTTTT. Protein: CASSESPLAGGHTGELFF.

This clone came up many times. V gene TRBV5-4 combines with J gene TRBJ1-1, with 7 bases matching TRBD1. This CDR3 region has 13 residues. Germline lookup yields CDR1 SGHNT and CDR2 YYREEE (reference sequence). V lost 4 bases and J lost 4; bases outside the gene matches: 4. CDR3 region: CASSLRTGTEAFF. The CDR3 DNA is TGTGCCAGCAGCCTAAGGACAGGCACTGAAGCTTTCTTT.

This chain uses TRBV7-2 with TRBJ1-2, with D maybe TRBD1 (6 bases). Germline values: CDR1 SGHTA, CDR2 FQGNSA. Trimming removed 4 bases from V and 8 bases from J, with 11 bases in between. This CDR3 comprises 12 residues. The CDR3: CASSSNREGYTF. The CDR3 nucleotides are TGTGCCAGCAGCTCCAACAGGGAGGGCTACACCTTC.

The chain couples TRBV4-3 to TRBJ1-2, with D tentatively TRBD1 (6 bases). Per the germline V gene, CDR1 is LGHNA and CDR2 is YSLEER. The V end lost 1 base, the J end lost 4 bases, and 7 bases lay between the germline ends. The CDR3 extends over 13 amino acids. CDR3 residues: CASSQAGVYGYTF. CDR3 coding DNA: TGCGCCAGCAGCCAAGCAGGGGTCTATGGCTACACCTTC.